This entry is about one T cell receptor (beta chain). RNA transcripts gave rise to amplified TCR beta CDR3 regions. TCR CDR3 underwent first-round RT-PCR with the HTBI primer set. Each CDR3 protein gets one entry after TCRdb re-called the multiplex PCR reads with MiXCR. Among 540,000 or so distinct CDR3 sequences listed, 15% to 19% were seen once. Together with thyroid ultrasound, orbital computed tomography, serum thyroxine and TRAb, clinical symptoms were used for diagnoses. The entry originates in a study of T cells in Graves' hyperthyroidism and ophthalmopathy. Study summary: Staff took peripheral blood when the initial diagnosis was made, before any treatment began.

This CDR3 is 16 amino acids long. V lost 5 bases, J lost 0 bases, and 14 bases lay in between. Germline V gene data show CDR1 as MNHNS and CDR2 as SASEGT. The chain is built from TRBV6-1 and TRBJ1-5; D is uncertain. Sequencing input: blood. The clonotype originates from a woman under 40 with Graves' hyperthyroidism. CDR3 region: CASSYKGSLSNQPQHF. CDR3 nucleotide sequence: TGTGCCAGCAGTTACAAGGGCAGCCTTAGCAATCAGCCCCAGCATTTT.